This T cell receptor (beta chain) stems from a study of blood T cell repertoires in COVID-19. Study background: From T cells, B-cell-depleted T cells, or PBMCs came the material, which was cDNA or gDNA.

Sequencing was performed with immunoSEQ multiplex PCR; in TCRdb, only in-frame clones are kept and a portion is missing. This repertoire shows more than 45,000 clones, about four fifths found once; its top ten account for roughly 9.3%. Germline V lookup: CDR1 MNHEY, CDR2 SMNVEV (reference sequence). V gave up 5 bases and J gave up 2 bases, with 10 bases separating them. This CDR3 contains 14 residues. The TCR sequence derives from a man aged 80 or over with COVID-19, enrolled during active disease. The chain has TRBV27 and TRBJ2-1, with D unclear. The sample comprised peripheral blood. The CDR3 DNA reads TGTGCCAGCAGTCCATATAGAACCTACAATGAGCAGTTCTTC. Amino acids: CASSPYRTYNEQFF.